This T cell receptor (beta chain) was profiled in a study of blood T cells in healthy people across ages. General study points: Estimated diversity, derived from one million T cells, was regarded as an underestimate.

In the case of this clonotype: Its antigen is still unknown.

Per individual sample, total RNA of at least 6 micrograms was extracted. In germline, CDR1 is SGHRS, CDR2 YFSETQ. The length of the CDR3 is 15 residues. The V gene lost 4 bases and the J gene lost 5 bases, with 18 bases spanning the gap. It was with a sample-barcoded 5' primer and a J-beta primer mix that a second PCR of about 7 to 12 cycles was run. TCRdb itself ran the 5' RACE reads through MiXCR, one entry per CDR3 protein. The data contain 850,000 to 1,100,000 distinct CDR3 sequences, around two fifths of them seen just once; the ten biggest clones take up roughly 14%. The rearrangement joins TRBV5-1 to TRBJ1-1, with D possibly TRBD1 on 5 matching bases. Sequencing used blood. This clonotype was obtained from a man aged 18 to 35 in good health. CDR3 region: CASSTGDWGRTEAFF. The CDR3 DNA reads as TGCGCCAGCAGCACCGGGGACTGGGGTCGGACTGAAGCTTTCTTT. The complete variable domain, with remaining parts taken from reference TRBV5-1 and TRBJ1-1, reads KAGVTQTPRYLIKTRGQQVTLSCSPISGHRSVSWYQQTPGQGLQFLFEYFSETQRNKGNFPGRFSGRQFSNSRSEMNVSTLELGDSALYLCASSTGDWGRTEAFFGQGTRLTVV.